The 2 T cell receptor beta chains in this list originate from one sample, sequenced in a study of CD8 T cells in ankylosing spondylitis. Each CDR3 protein is one row after TCRdb ran MiXCR on the 5' RACE reads. The sample lists under 35,000 distinct CDR3 sequences; 7.2% were seen once. Sequenced input: blood, either unsorted or a sorted T cell fraction (not recorded which). These receptors originate from a male donor with ankylosing spondylitis or in good health (not recorded which).

This clonotype was found once. This sequence joins TRBV7-2 and TRBJ2-5, with TRBD2 as a possible D gene (7 bases). The CDR3 sequence is 16 residues long. Germline V gene data show CDR1 as SGHTA and CDR2 as FQGNSA. The V end was cut by 4 bases, the J end by 5 bases, with 20 bases between. The CDR3 sequence is CASSSLGGTTFETQYF. The CDR3 nucleotides read TGTGCCAGCAGCTCATTAGGGGGGACTACCTTTGAGACCCAGTACTTC.

At least ten counts were recorded for this clonotype. J is TRBJ2-2 and V is TRBV5-1, with no clear D. CDR1 is SGHRS, CDR2 YFSETQ, per germline. Trimming stripped 0 bases from V and 4 bases from J, with 7 bases between. This CDR3 contains 14 residues. The DNA for the CDR3 is TGCGCCAGCAGCTTGGGACACAGCACCGGGGAGCTGTTTTTT. Its protein product is CASSLGHSTGELFF.